These 16 T cell receptor beta chains came from one sample sequenced in a study of T cells in Graves' hyperthyroidism and ophthalmopathy. TCR beta CDR3 regions were amplified from RNA transcripts. Carried out on the TCR CDR3, a first-round RT-PCR used the HTBI primer set. From the multiplex PCR reads, TCRdb called clonotypes with MiXCR, one entry per CDR3 protein. The table records 550,000 to 600,000 distinct CDR3 sequences, approximately 15% of them present only once. Sequenced: blood. These receptors originate from a woman aged 18-29 years with Graves' ophthalmopathy.

The chain recombines TRBV4-1 with TRBJ2-7, with D perhaps being TRBD1 or TRBD2 (5 bases each). From germline, CDR1 is MGHRA and CDR2 YSYEKL. This CDR3 has 14 amino acids. Trimming took off 2 bases at V and 5 bases at J, with 13 bases between the two ends. CDR3 sequence (DNA): TGCGCCAGCAGCCAACCAGGGACCCGGGACGAGCAGTACTTC. Translating it yields CASSQPGTRDEQYF.

This clonotype was seen many times. The genes are TRBV6-2 or TRBV6-3 and TRBJ2-1; 12 bases are a match to TRBD1. The V and J ends lost 2 bases and 1 base, in that order; junction bases with no gene match: 12. Germline lookup yields CDR1 MNHEY and CDR2 SVGEGT. The CDR3 runs to 20 residues. CDR3 in amino acids: CASSYTLGTGGSRSYNEQFF. The CDR3 region has the DNA TGTGCCAGCAGTTACACTCTCGGGACAGGGGGCTCGAGGTCCTACAATGAGCAGTTCTTC.

This clonotype was detected many times. The chain has TRBV11-3 and TRBJ1-1; D not resolved. Trimming cost V 0 bases and J 6 bases, with 11 bases left between them. The V gene's germline CDR1 is SGHNT and CDR2 YENEEA. The CDR3 has 14 amino acids. This CDR3 reads CASSLETLNAEAFF. The CDR3, as DNA: TGTGCCAGCAGCTTAGAGACCCTAAACGCTGAAGCTTTCTTT.

Ten or more counts support this clonotype. This chain connects TRBV7-3 to TRBJ1-1, with 9 bases matching TRBD1. J lost 2 bases, V lost 3 bases, and 1 base had no gene match. Germline lookup yields CDR1 SGHTA and CDR2 FQGTGA. The CDR3 covers 14 residues. CDR3 sequence (DNA): TGTGCCAGCAGCTTTACAGGGGGCAACACTGAAGCTTTCTTT. It codes for CASSFTGGNTEAFF.

The chain links TRBV28 to TRBJ2-3; possible D gene TRBD1, 6 bases. Trimming took off 7 bases at V and 2 bases at J, with 16 bases between the two ends. This CDR3 has 15 amino acids. CDR1 and CDR2 from the germline V gene are MDHEN and SYDVKM. The CDR3 reads CASTPPGQYTDTQYF. The DNA of the CDR3 is TGTGCCAGCACCCCCCCTGGACAGTACACAGATACGCAGTATTTT.

This clonotype was counted only a few times. V usage is TRBV27 and J usage is TRBJ1-6; the D is unclear. V lost 2 bases and J lost 7, with 12 bases in between. The CDR3 totals 15 residues. The germline gives CDR1 MNHEY, CDR2 SMNVEV (reference sequence). CDR3 in amino acids: CASSLMASANSPLHF. The CDR3 DNA reads TGTGCCAGCAGTTTAATGGCCTCAGCAAATTCACCCCTCCACTTT.

The sample holds a few counts of this clonotype. The chain joins TRBV5-6 to TRBJ2-1, with a tentative D call TRBD1 (6 bases). The CDR3 sequence is 16 residues long. Germline-derived CDR1 and CDR2 are SGHDT and YYEEEE. Trimming took off 1 base at V and 0 bases at J, with 11 bases between the two ends. CDR3 DNA: TGTGCCAGCAGCTTGTGGATAGGGGGCTCCTACAATGAGCAGTTCTTC. Protein product: CASSLWIGGSYNEQFF.

This sequence joins TRBV10-1 and TRBJ2-2; possible D gene TRBD1, 5 bases. The CDR3 has 15 residues. V lost 8 bases and J 0 bases, leaving 13 bases between the germline ends. The V gene's germline CDR1 is WNHNN and CDR2 SYGVQD (reference sequence). CDR3 DNA: TGCGCCAGCCCCCTAAGGGGCGCGAACACCGGGGAGCTGTTTTTT. Its translation: CASPLRGANTGELFF.

The sample holds a few counts of this clonotype. The chain carries TRBV6-1 and TRBJ2-5; no clear D gene. Per germline, CDR1 MNHNS and CDR2 SASEGT. The CDR3 runs 13 residues. The V end was cut by 1 base, the J end by 0 bases, with 3 bases between. This CDR3 reads CASSEVYQETQYF. In nucleotides, the CDR3 is TGTGCCAGCAGTGAAGTCTACCAAGAGACCCAGTACTTC.

This clonotype was picked up many times. The CDR3 sequence is CASSLRPGAGLVSYEQYF. Written as DNA, the CDR3 is TGTGCCAGCAGTTTAAGGCCGGGCGCGGGGCTCGTTTCCTACGAGCAGTACTTC. This chain connects TRBV27 to TRBJ2-7; D might be TRBD2 (6 bases). Germline V CDR1 and CDR2: MNHEY, SMNVEV (reference sequence). V was pared by 2 bases and J by 1 base, with 21 bases between. The CDR3 extends over 18 amino acids.

This clonotype was detected once. The chain carries TRBV12-3 or TRBV12-4 and TRBJ2-3; 13 nucleotides match TRBD2. After removal of 5 bases from V and 0 bases from J, the junction contained 2 bases not matched to a gene. This CDR3 comprises 16 residues. The DNA of the CDR3 is TGTGCCAGCAGTACGACTAGCGGGGGGAGCACAGATACGCAGTATTTT. Translation: CASSTTSGGSTDTQYF.

This clonotype was detected a few times. The chain joins TRBV30 to TRBJ1-2; no clear D. The CDR3 is made up of 13 amino acids. CDR1 is GTSNPN, CDR2 SVGIG, per germline (reference sequence). Trimming cost V 0 bases and J 4 bases, with 9 bases left between them. CDR3 DNA: TGTGCCTGGAGTGTAATGCGACCCTATGGCTACACCTTC. Its translation: CAWSVMRPYGYTF.

The table lists this clonotype with many counts. J is TRBJ2-7 and V is TRBV28; TRBD2 matches 8 bases. The CDR3 consists of 15 residues. In germline, CDR1 is MDHEN, CDR2 SYDVKM. V trimming: 1 base; J trimming: 5 bases; junction bases outside the gene matches: 7. The CDR3 sequence: CASSLLSGGIHEQYF. In nucleotides, the CDR3 is TGTGCCAGCAGTTTATTGTCGGGAGGGATCCACGAGCAGTACTTC.

A note on this clonotype: One end of the junction does not line up with germline, which may come from a read error. The chain couples TRBV5-6 to TRBJ2-4; TRBD2 might be the D (5 bases). This CDR3 comprises 15 residues. CDR1 and CDR2 from the germline V gene are SGHDT and YYEEEE. The CDR3 DNA follows: TGTGCCAGCAGCTTGGCGGGGTTAGCCAGAAACATTCAGTACTTC. Protein product: CASSLAGLARNIQYF.

There are many counts of this clonotype. This rearrangement joins TRBV28 to TRBJ2-3; D not resolved. Trimming took off 6 bases at V and 1 base at J, with 14 bases between the two ends. The CDR3 has 15 amino acids. CDR1 is MDHEN, CDR2 SYDVKM, per germline. The CDR3 region has the DNA TGTGCCAGCAGCCCGGTTCGGCGACGCACAGATACGCAGTATTTT. It specifies CASSPVRRRTDTQYF.

The sample holds many counts of this clonotype. The chain employs TRBV28 and TRBJ2-6, with D perhaps assigned TRBD1 or TRBD2 (5 bases each). The germline CDR1 and CDR2 sequences are MDHEN and SYDVKM. Trimming took off 8 bases at V and 1 base at J, with 27 bases between the two ends. The CDR3 has 20 residues. CDR3 in DNA: TGTGCCAGCCTGAGGGGTTTTGGAGGCCCCGAGGCATCTGGGGCCAACGTCCTGACTTTC. Translated, it gives CASLRGFGGPEASGANVLTF.